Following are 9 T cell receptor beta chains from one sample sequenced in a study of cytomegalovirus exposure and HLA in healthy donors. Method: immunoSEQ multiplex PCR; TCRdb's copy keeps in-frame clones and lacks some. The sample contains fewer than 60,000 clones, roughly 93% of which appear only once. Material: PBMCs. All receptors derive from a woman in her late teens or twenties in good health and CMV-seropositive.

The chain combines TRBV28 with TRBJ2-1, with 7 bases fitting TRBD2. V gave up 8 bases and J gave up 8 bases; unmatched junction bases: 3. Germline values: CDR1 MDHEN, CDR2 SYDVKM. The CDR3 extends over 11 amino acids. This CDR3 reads CASGGRDEQFF. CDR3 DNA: TGTGCCAGCGGGGGGAGGGATGAGCAGTTCTTC.

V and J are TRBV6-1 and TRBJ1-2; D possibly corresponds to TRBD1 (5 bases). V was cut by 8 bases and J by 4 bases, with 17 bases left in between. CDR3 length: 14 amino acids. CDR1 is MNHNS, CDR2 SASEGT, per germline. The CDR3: CASPSRVGSYGYTF. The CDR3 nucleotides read TGTGCCAGCCCGTCCAGGGTGGGCAGCTATGGCTACACCTTC.

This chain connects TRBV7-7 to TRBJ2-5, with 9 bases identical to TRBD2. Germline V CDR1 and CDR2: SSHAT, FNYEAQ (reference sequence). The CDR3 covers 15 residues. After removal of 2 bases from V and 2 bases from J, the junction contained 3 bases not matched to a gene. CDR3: CASSLRRGGQETQYF. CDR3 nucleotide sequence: TGTGCCAGCAGCTTAAGGCGGGGGGGACAAGAGACCCAGTACTTC.

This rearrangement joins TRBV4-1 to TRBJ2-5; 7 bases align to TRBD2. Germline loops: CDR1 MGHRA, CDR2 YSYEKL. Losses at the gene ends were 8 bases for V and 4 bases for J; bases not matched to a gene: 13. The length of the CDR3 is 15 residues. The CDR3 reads CASQRAASGRETQYF. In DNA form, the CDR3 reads TGCGCCAGCCAACGAGCCGCTAGCGGCCGAGAGACCCAGTACTTC.

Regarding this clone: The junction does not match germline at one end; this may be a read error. CDR3 DNA: TGTGCCAGCAGTTACTCCTCCAATGAGCAGTTCTTC. Protein product: CASSYSSNEQFF. The rearrangement uses TRBV6-5 and TRBJ2-1; the D is unclear. This CDR3 comprises 12 residues. Germline V CDR1 and CDR2: MNHEY, SVGAGI.

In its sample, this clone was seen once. CDR3 amino acids: CASSRRLPPPNTGELFF. DNA of the CDR3: TGTGCCAGCAGCCGACGACTCCCCCCACCGAACACCGGGGAGCTGTTTTTT. The rearrangement links TRBV7-9 to TRBJ2-2; D gene unclear. The length of the CDR3 is 17 residues. Trimming left V 5 bases short and J 0 bases short, with 16 bases between. Germline values: CDR1 SEHNR, CDR2 FQNEAQ (reference sequence).

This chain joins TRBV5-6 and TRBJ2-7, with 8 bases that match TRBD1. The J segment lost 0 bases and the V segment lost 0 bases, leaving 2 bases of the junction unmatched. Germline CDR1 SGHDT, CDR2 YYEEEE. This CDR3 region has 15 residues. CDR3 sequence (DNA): TGTGCCAGCAGCTTGGCAGGGGGCTTCTCCTACGAGCAGTACTTC. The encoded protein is CASSLAGGFSYEQYF.

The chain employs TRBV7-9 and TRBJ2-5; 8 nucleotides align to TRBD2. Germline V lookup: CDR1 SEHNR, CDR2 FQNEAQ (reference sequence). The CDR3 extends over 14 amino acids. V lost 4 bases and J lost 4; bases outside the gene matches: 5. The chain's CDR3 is CASSSSGGPETQYF. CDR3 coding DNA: TGTGCCAGCAGCTCATCGGGGGGGCCAGAGACCCAGTACTTC.

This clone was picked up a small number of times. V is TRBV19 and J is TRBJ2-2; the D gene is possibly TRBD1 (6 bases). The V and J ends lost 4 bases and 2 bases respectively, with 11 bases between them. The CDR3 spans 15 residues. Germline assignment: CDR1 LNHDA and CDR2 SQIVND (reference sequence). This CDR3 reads CASSKQGQNTGELFF. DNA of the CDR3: TGTGCCAGTAGTAAACAGGGACAAAACACCGGGGAGCTGTTTTTT.